One sample yielded the 5 T cell receptor beta chains listed below, sequenced in a study of circulating CD8 cells and anti-PD-1 response in melanoma. Sorting of live CD3+CD8+TCRalphabeta+ cells by PD-1 and/or TIGIT gave four subsets. TCR libraries were prepared from roughly 14 ng of total RNA with the QIAseq Immune Repertoire TCR panel. Using its own MiXCR run on the reads, TCRdb lists one record per CDR3 protein. The sample includes 530 or so distinct CDR3 sequences, about 5.8% of them seen just once. Here the sequenced sample was CD8+ T cells from PBMCs, taken at baseline or after one month of anti-PD-1 therapy (not recorded which). The receptor set was obtained from a human donor with melanoma.

This clonotype ranks as medium-sized. V and J are TRBV4-3 and TRBJ2-2; D is tentatively TRBD1 or TRBD2 (6 bases each). The CDR3 covers 17 residues. Germline loops: CDR1 LGHNA, CDR2 YSLEER. V lost 0 bases, J lost 5 bases, and 16 bases lay in between. The CDR3 DNA sequence: TGCGCCAGCAGCCAAGATGTGCCAGGGGAGGATACCGGGGAGCTGTTTTTT. Protein sequence: CASSQDVPGEDTGELFF.

This clonotype is large (0.1 to 1%) in the sample. The chain is built from TRBV2 and TRBJ1-5; 7 nucleotides match TRBD1. V dropped 10 bases and J dropped 5; count of bases not matched to a gene: 17. CDR1 is SNHLY and CDR2 is FYNNEI in the germline V gene. This CDR3 contains 16 residues. The CDR3 region is CATHMGPGGVDQPQHF. The CDR3, as DNA: TGTGCCACCCACATGGGCCCAGGGGGAGTGGATCAGCCCCAGCATTTT.

This clonotype qualifies as large. The genes are TRBV7-8 and TRBJ2-5; the match to TRBD1 covers 7 bases. Looked up from germline, CDR1 is SGHVS and CDR2 is FQNEAQ. V shed 2 bases, J shed 4 bases, and the junction held 7 bases outside the gene matches. The CDR3 is 15 amino acids. This chain's CDR3 is CASSLLGGLGETQYF. The CDR3 nucleotides are TGTGCCAGCAGCTTATTAGGGGGCTTAGGAGAGACCCAGTACTTC.

This clonotype is labeled as medium-sized. The chain is built from TRBV20-1 and TRBJ2-6; TRBD2 agrees at 9 bases. The CDR3 runs to 17 residues. V lost 4 bases, J lost 0 bases, and 7 bases stayed unmatched. CDR1 DFQATT and CDR2 SNEGSKA come from the germline V gene (reference sequence). CDR3 DNA: TGCAGTGCTAAGTATGGACTAGCGAACTCTGGGGCCAACGTCCTGACTTTC. It codes for CSAKYGLANSGANVLTF.

This clonotype is labeled as large (0.1 to 1%). J is TRBJ2-1 and V is TRBV6-1; perhaps TRBD1 as D (6 bases). The CDR3 covers 15 residues. Germline values: CDR1 MNHNS, CDR2 SASEGT. The V gene lost 2 bases and the J gene lost 1 base, with 9 bases spanning the gap. The CDR3 region has the DNA TGTGCCAGCAGTGAAAAAGACAGGTCCTACAATGAGCAGTTCTTC. This codes for CASSEKDRSYNEQFF.